The source of this T cell receptor (beta chain) is a study of blood T cell repertoires in COVID-19. Across the whole study: Whether acute or convalescent, the COVID-19 samples came from the United States, Italy and Spain.

J was trimmed by 7 bases and V by 0 bases; bases with no gene match: 8. From germline, CDR1 is MNHEY and CDR2 SVGAGI. The CDR3 runs 15 residues. This clone was seen only once. In the study's own analysis: Amplified reference gene primers provided the basis for estimating nucleated cell counts. Clones were read by immunoSEQ multiplex PCR, and TCRdb kept only the in-frame ones, dropping some. The V and J calls and clone size are taken from that table; D and trimming were inferred from the DNA. The sample contains fewer than 250,000 clones, just under 85% of which appear only once. Patients at the Seattle site were enrolled during active infection and followed longitudinally.

This TCR was sampled from a man between 60 and 75 years old with COVID-19, enrolled during active disease. The sample taken for sequencing was peripheral blood. The rearrangement uses TRBV6-5 and TRBJ1-1; 7 nucleotides align to TRBD1. CDR3 amino acids: CASSYSRRGPGEAFF. CDR3 nucleotides: TGTGCCAGCAGTTACTCGAGAAGGGGGCCTGGTGAAGCTTTCTTT.